This T cell receptor beta chain is drawn from a study of CD8+ T cells in alopecia areata (dated by TCRdb to the late 2010s). Background on the whole study: To study T cell clonal expansion in alopecia areata, the researchers applied high-throughput TCRbeta sequencing to both the C3H/HeJ mouse model and human patients. Scalp tissue and sorted CD4+ and CD8+ peripheral blood T cells from patchy and totalis/universalis alopecia areata patients and from healthy controls were covered by human TCRbeta sequencing. Scalp clonality was compared across normal scalp (n=4), patchy alopecia areata scalp (n=8), and alopecia totalis/universalis scalp (n=8). RNA came from the PAXgene miRNA kit for fixed scalp, the miRNeasy kit for PBMCs, and the RNeasy kit for mouse skin. immunoSEQ multiplex PCR using 35 Vbeta forward primers and 13 Jbeta reverse primers was used to amplify TCRbeta CDR3 regions. Broader findings and caveats from the paper: Shared TCR sequences between patients were less evident than in mice, which may be partly attributable to HLA diversity in the patient population. Lesional scalp, especially in alopecia totalis/universalis, showed higher clonality and more expanded CD8+ clones than normal scalp, suggesting antigenic drive. Unlike mouse skin, which is dominated by gammadelta T cells, normal human skin has resident alphabeta T cells that are also sequenced, and this complicates analysis of the scalp TCR repertoire.

After PBMCs were isolated by density centrifugation and stained for CD3, CD4 and CD8, a FACSAria was used to sort CD4+ and CD8+ T cells. Unaffected controls provided scalp biopsies and blood samples. The library was produced with the immunoSEQ multiplex PCR assay. RNA was extracted from all samples and reverse transcribed into cDNA, which served as template for TCR sequencing. SuperScript III was used to make first-strand cDNA, primed with a 2:1 mix of oligo-dT and random hexamers. Amplification bias was assessed with a synthetic immune receptor repertoire, and residual bias was removed computationally. Per the original workflow: Raw reads were preprocessed for error removal, and CDR3 was defined according to IMGT conventions as running from the conserved cysteine to phenylalanine. Clonality was computed as 1 minus the Shannon entropy, with the entropy normalized by log2 of the number of productive unique TCRs. Scalp TCRbeta sequences were cross-referenced with sorted blood CD4 and CD8 repertoires so that the CD4 or CD8 identity of scalp clones could be inferred. TCRdb took over this immuneACCESS table, retaining in-frame rearrangements with V and J assigned. Such tables are incomplete; in checked studies, under half of the missing clones stem from an unresolved V gene, and the remainder is unexplained. V, J and clone size are taken as reported in that table, and D and trimming were inferred from the DNA itself. The sample table contains 110,000 or so clones; only one count was recorded for roughly 69% of them. 2.5% to 3.5% of the sample belongs to the ten largest clones.

CDR1 and CDR2 are read off the germline V gene as MNHNS and SASEGT. Its CDR3 holds 13 amino acids, cysteine through phenylalanine. Only CDR3 DNA remains: 39 bases, in frame from the first base. V is clipped by 3 bases and J by 9 bases, and the sequence between their germline boundaries is 12 bases long. On this clone: This clone's antigen is unknown. Nothing much larger sits one base from this clone, and base qualities are not available.

The chain is assembled from TRBV6-1 and TRBJ2-1; no D segment can be confidently identified. The clonotype originates from a human donor in good health. Sequences were obtained from CD4+ T cells sorted from blood. The bases read TGTGCCAGCAGTGATCGGCGTTTAGGTGAGCAGTTCTTC. Its translation is CASSDRRLGEQFF.